Following are 32 T cell receptor beta chains from one sample sequenced in a study of human T cells and chemical hapten exposure listed by TCRdb under 2021. The time point label corresponds to: patch test 1, 2 weeks after DPC sensitization. The treatment or condition label here, explained by the study, means: therapeutic diphenylcyclopropenone sensitization with weekly scalp DPC. Library creation used RACE. Reads for this sample came from a NextSeq 500. TCRdb applied fastp at Q25 and MiXCR to the public reads, then kept only in-frame beta chains. Rows matching on CDR3 protein sequence are summarized as one entry with the most common DNA and genes. Here the sample has about 120,000 distinct CDR3 sequences; approximately 15% occur a single time. Approximately 0.89% of the sample rests with the top ten. Sequenced material: whole blood, taken in connection with sensitization to the hapten diphenylcyclopropenone (DPC). The receptors come from a man between 18 and 29 years old with alopecia areata. Some clones in this sample may be carry-over from other donors' samples.

The V gene is TRBV29-1, the J gene TRBJ1-3; D is uncertain. Trimming took 7 bases from V and 2 from J, leaving 9 bases between them. Per germline, CDR1 SQVTM and CDR2 ANQGSEA. The CDR3 length is 12 residues. CDR3 in DNA: TGCAGCGCCGTTCTCCCTGGAAACACCATATATTTT. It encodes CSAVLPGNTIYF. The full variable domain, completed using reference TRBV29-1 and TRBJ1-3, is SAVISQKPSRDICQRGTSLTIQCQVDSQVTMMFWYRQQPGQSLTLIATANQGSEATYESGFVIDKFPISRPNLTFSTLTVSNMSPEDSSIYLCSAVLPGNTIYFGEGSWLTVV.

This clonotype was counted between two and nine times. The V and J genes are TRBV7-9 and TRBJ1-3, with D tentatively TRBD1 (6 bases). V was clipped by 1 base and J by 4 bases, with 8 bases between them. This CDR3 comprises 14 residues. The germline V gene has CDR1 SEHNR and CDR2 FQNEAQ (reference sequence). The DNA for the CDR3 is TGTGCCAGCAGCTTAGGGGACATCGGAAACACCATATATTTT. Protein sequence: CASSLGDIGNTIYF.

This clonotype has only a few counts. The rearrangement joins TRBV7-6 to TRBJ1-4; D may be TRBD1 (6 bases). Trimming removed 5 bases at V and 7 bases at J, with 17 bases between. The CDR3 sequence is 15 residues long. The germline CDR1 and CDR2 sequences are SGHVS and FNYEAQ. The CDR3 DNA reads as TGTGCCAGCAGCCAGAATCAGGGGATGTTTGAAAAACTGTTTTTT. Translation gives CASSQNQGMFEKLFF.

The table lists this clonotype with many counts. This chain joins TRBV11-2 and TRBJ2-7, with TRBD1 matching over 9 bases. Germline V gives CDR1 SGHAT, CDR2 FQNNGV. The V and J ends lost 1 base and 3 bases, in that order; junction bases with no gene match: 4. The CDR3 sequence is 15 residues long. The CDR3 reads CASSLGRDRVYEQYV. The CDR3 DNA follows: TGTGCCAGCAGCTTAGGCCGGGACAGGGTCTACGAGCAGTACGTC.

V gene TRBV9 combines with J gene TRBJ1-3, with D possibly being TRBD1 (5 bases). CDR1 SGDLS and CDR2 YYNGEE come from the germline V gene. V shed 0 bases and J shed 10 bases, with 14 bases lying between them. The CDR3 is 14 amino acids. CDR3 DNA: TGTGCCAGCAGCGTAGGGGACCCCATGTGGACCATATATTTT. Protein sequence: CASSVGDPMWTIYF.

Comment on this clonotype: A read error may explain this, as a much larger clone is one base away. The CDR3 sequence: CASSLDGADTQYF. DNA of the CDR3: TGTGCCAGCAGCTTAGATGGGGCAGATACGCAGTATTTT. This rearrangement joins TRBV7-9 to TRBJ2-3; no clear D gene. Germline CDR1 SEHNR, CDR2 FQNEAQ (reference sequence). V was shortened by 1 base and J by 4 bases, with 6 bases between the two germline ends. The CDR3 extends over 13 amino acids.

This clonotype has only a few counts. V is TRBV6-2 or TRBV6-3 and J is TRBJ2-1; no firm D call. The germline V gene encodes CDR1 MNHEY and CDR2 SVGEGT. The CDR3 runs 14 residues. Trimming pared 2 bases from V and 8 bases from J, leaving 13 bases between. This CDR3 is CASSYEVGPDEQFF. The DNA for the CDR3 is TGTGCCAGCAGTTACGAGGTGGGCCCGGATGAGCAGTTCTTC.

J is TRBJ1-4 and V is TRBV7-9; 7 bases agree with TRBD1. This CDR3 is built from 15 residues. Germline trimming cut 2 bases from V and 4 bases from J; bases unmatched to any gene: 4. Germline-derived CDR1 and CDR2 are SEHNR and FQNEAQ (reference sequence). The CDR3 loop is CASSLTGDLNEKLFF. DNA of the CDR3: TGTGCCAGCAGCTTAACAGGGGATCTTAATGAAAAACTGTTTTTT.

The rearrangement uses TRBV5-1 and TRBJ2-3; no clear D gene. V was shortened by 1 base and J by 0 bases, with 9 bases between the two germline ends. The CDR3 consists of 15 residues. Germline loops: CDR1 SGHRS, CDR2 YFSETQ. For the CDR3, the DNA is TGCGCCAGCAGCTTGACCGTAACTAGCACAGATACGCAGTATTTT. Amino acids: CASSLTVTSTDTQYF.

In this sample, this clonotype turned up many times. The rearrangement links TRBV3-1 to TRBJ2-1; 10 positions match TRBD2. The ends lost 1 base at V and 5 bases at J; junction bases unmatched: 2. The germline gives CDR1 LGHDT, CDR2 YNNKEL (reference sequence). This CDR3 has 15 amino acids. Written as DNA, the CDR3 is TGTGCCAGCAGCCAAGTAGCGGGGGGTAACAATGAGCAGTTCTTC. Its translation: CASSQVAGGNNEQFF.

This clonotype was detected a few times. V and J are TRBV7-2 and TRBJ1-2, with 7 positions matching TRBD1. Germline-derived CDR1 and CDR2 are SGHTA and FQGNSA. Trimming cost V 5 bases and J 0 bases; bases outside gene matches: 12. The CDR3 runs 17 residues. DNA of the CDR3: TGTGCCAGCAGCACCGACAGGGACGTTTTTACTAACTATGGCTACACCTTC. Residues: CASSTDRDVFTNYGYTF.

This clonotype was recorded a few times. This sequence joins TRBV27 and TRBJ2-1; 7 bases match TRBD2. CDR3 length equals 14 residues. Germline loops: CDR1 MNHEY, CDR2 SMNVEV (reference sequence). V lost 0 bases and J lost 5; bases outside the gene matches: 1. The CDR3 nucleotides are TGTGCCAGCAGTTTATCACTAGCGAACAATGAGCAGTTCTTC. The encoded protein is CASSLSLANNEQFF.

The DNA of the CDR3 is TGCGCCAGCAGCCAAAATGCCCTGCCGGGAGAATATACGCAGTATTTT. Translating gives CASSQNALPGEYTQYF. V gene TRBV4-3 combines with J gene TRBJ2-3; tentatively, D is TRBD2 (6 bases). CDR1 and CDR2 (germline): LGHNA, YSLEER. The CDR3 extends over 16 amino acids. Trimming took off 2 bases at V and 7 bases at J, with 19 bases between the two ends.

The genes are TRBV4-3 and TRBJ2-5, with TRBD1 matching 9 bases. V lost 4 bases, J lost 4 bases, and 7 bases stayed unmatched. The CDR3 is 15 amino acids. Germline V gene lookup returns CDR1 LGHNA and CDR2 YSLEER. As DNA, the CDR3 is TGCGCCAGCAGCCCTCTAAGGGACAGGGCAGAGACCCAGTACTTC. It encodes CASSPLRDRAETQYF.

This chain uses TRBV20-1 with TRBJ2-3, with D maybe TRBD1 (5 bases). Per germline, CDR1 DFQATT and CDR2 SNEGSKA (reference sequence). The CDR3 extends over 15 amino acids. Trimming cost V 2 bases and J 2 bases, with 14 bases left between them. In DNA, the CDR3 is TGCAGTGCTAGATACAGGCAAACAGCCACAGATACGCAGTATTTT. Protein: CSARYRQTATDTQYF.

Only a few counts were recorded for this clonotype. The chain uses TRBV11-2 and TRBJ1-1; D perhaps matches TRBD1 (5 bases). The CDR3 length is 18 residues. V lost 6 bases and J lost 0, with 23 bases in between. Germline loops: CDR1 SGHAT, CDR2 FQNNGV. Here the CDR3 reads CASSLTVSLSPVNTEAFF. In nucleotides, the CDR3 is TGTGCCAGCAGTTTGACAGTTTCTTTGTCTCCAGTGAACACTGAAGCTTTCTTT.

This clonotype was counted many times. V and J are TRBV5-1 and TRBJ2-5, with D possibly matching TRBD1 (5 bases). The CDR3 runs to 13 residues. Trimming cost V 0 bases and J 6 bases, with 9 bases left between them. In germline, CDR1 is SGHRS, CDR2 YFSETQ. CDR3 DNA: TGCGCCAGCAGCTTGGAGGGGCATCAGACCCAGTACTTC. Amino acid sequence: CASSLEGHQTQYF.

The V gene is TRBV9, the J gene TRBJ2-7; D may be TRBD1 (5 bases). Germline values: CDR1 SGDLS, CDR2 YYNGEE. This CDR3 contains 15 residues. The V and J ends lost 0 bases and 6 bases respectively, with 16 bases between them. CDR3 bases: TGTGCCAGCAGCGTAGTTTGGGGCGCCTTGGGCGAGCAGTACGTC. This encodes CASSVVWGALGEQYV.

In its sample, this clonotype was seen many times. CDR3 bases: TGTGCCAGCAGCCAAGGGGGTGGACGTAAGAACACTGAAGCTTTCTTT. Protein product: CASSQGGGRKNTEAFF. This rearrangement joins TRBV3-1 to TRBJ1-1; D is undetermined. The V end was cut by 1 base, the J end by 1 base, with 13 bases between. From germline, CDR1 is LGHDT and CDR2 YNNKEL (reference sequence). The CDR3 contains 16 residues. Together with reference TRBV3-1 and TRBJ1-1, the CDR3 gives the full variable domain: DTAVSQTPKYLVTQMGNDKSIKCEQNLGHDTMYWYKQDSKKFLKIMFSYNNKELIINETVPNRFSPKSPDKAHLNLHINSLELGDSAVYFCASSQGGGRKNTEAFFGQGTRLTVV.

The table lists this clonotype with many counts. The chain links TRBV20-1 to TRBJ2-6; D is ambiguous. V dropped 3 bases and J dropped 0 bases, with 9 bases sitting between them. The CDR3 is 15 residues long. Germline V gene data show CDR1 as DFQATT and CDR2 as SNEGSKA (reference sequence). The DNA for the CDR3 is TGCAGTGCTAGCAACATTCCCTCTGGGGCCAACGTCCTGACTTTC. Translation: CSASNIPSGANVLTF.

This clonotype was seen a few times. The CDR3 DNA reads as TGTGCCAGCAATAAGGGAGGGTACTACGAGCAGTACTTC. It translates to CASNKGGYYEQYF. The chain carries TRBV28 and TRBJ2-7; TRBD2 matches at 7 bases. Germline loops: CDR1 MDHEN, CDR2 SYDVKM. Trimming took 7 bases from V and 3 from J; bases not matched to a gene: 6. The CDR3 consists of 13 residues. Full variable domain (rest looked up from reference TRBV28 and TRBJ2-7): DVKVTQSSRYLVKRTGEKVFLECVQDMDHENMFWYRQDPGLGLRLIYFSYDVKMKEKGDIPEGYSVSREKKERFSLILESASTNQTSMYLCASNKGGYYEQYFGPGTRLTVT.

This clonotype was seen a few times. This chain links TRBV6-2 or TRBV6-3 with TRBJ1-5; D not certain. Germline CDR1 and CDR2: MNHEY and SVGEGT. The CDR3 has 12 residues. Trimming shortened V by 5 bases and J by 6 bases, and 8 bases separated the two germline ends. CDR3 coding DNA: TGTGCCAGCAGTAGCGGGCGTCAGCCCCAGCATTTT. It yields the protein CASSSGRQPQHF.

This chain uses TRBV6-2 or TRBV6-3 with TRBJ1-1; D not resolved. This CDR3 has 15 amino acids. Germline V gives CDR1 MNHEY, CDR2 SVGEGT. V was trimmed by 0 bases and J by 0 bases, leaving 8 bases between them. DNA for the CDR3: TGTGCCAGCAGTTACTCCGGGTTCATGAACACTGAAGCTTTCTTT. Translated, it gives CASSYSGFMNTEAFF.

This clonotype was counted only a few times. The V call is TRBV6-2 or TRBV6-3, the J call TRBJ2-7; no firm D call. Deletions cut 0 bases from V and 2 bases from J, with 5 bases between. The CDR3 runs 13 residues. Looked up from germline, CDR1 is MNHEY and CDR2 is SVGEGT. The CDR3: CASSYSITYEQYF. For the CDR3, the DNA is TGTGCCAGCAGTTACTCTATTACCTACGAGCAGTACTTC.

The V gene is TRBV7-9, the J gene TRBJ2-3; 10 bases agree with TRBD2. The CDR3 contains 17 residues. Losses at the gene ends were 1 base for V and 2 bases for J; bases not matched to a gene: 6. Germline values: CDR1 SEHNR, CDR2 FQNEAQ (reference sequence). DNA for the CDR3: TGTGCCAGCAGCTTAGGAGTAGCGGGGGGACCCACAGATACGCAGTATTTT. Amino acids: CASSLGVAGGPTDTQYF.

V gene TRBV3-1 combines with J gene TRBJ1-6; 7 bases map to TRBD1. V shed 5 bases, J shed 6 bases, and the junction held 7 bases outside the gene matches. Germline CDR1 reads LGHDT; CDR2 reads YNNKEL (reference sequence). The CDR3 has 15 residues. CDR3 amino acids: CASSRGTATNSPLHF. DNA of the CDR3: TGTGCCAGCAGCAGAGGGACAGCCACTAATTCACCCCTCCACTTT.

A few counts support this clonotype. The rearrangement links TRBV19 to TRBJ2-3; TRBD1 agrees at 8 bases. There are 17 residues in the CDR3. CDR1 is LNHDA and CDR2 is SQIVND in the germline V gene (reference sequence). The trim removed 5 bases at V and 2 bases at J, leaving 12 bases unmatched. The CDR3 loop reads CASSALRQGRHTDTQYF. The CDR3, as DNA: TGTGCCAGTAGTGCCCTCCGACAGGGGCGCCACACAGATACGCAGTATTTT.

The table lists this clonotype with a few counts. The rearrangement joins TRBV7-2 to TRBJ1-5; D unclear. Trimming left V 1 base short and J 1 base short, with 11 bases between. There are 16 residues in the CDR3. CDR1 is SGHTA and CDR2 is FQGNSA in the germline V gene. CDR3 in DNA: TGTGCCAGCAGCTTAGTTCTGGGAGTCAGCAATCAGCCCCAGCATTTT. Protein: CASSLVLGVSNQPQHF.

This clonotype was counted a few times. The chain is built from TRBV18 and TRBJ1-4; 7 bases agree with TRBD1. The J segment lost 3 bases and the V segment lost 1 base, leaving 5 bases of the junction unmatched. The CDR3 runs to 16 residues. CDR1 and CDR2 from the germline V gene are KGHSH and LQKENI. The chain's CDR3 is CASSPRGQVPNEKLFF. CDR3 nucleotide sequence: TGTGCCAGCTCACCACGTGGACAGGTTCCTAATGAAAAACTGTTTTTT.

This clonotype showed up just a few times. This chain joins TRBV12-5 and TRBJ1-2, with a tentative D call TRBD1 (5 bases). Germline V gene sequence: CDR1 LGHNT, CDR2 FRNRAP. V was pared by 4 bases and J by 4 bases, with 13 bases between. CDR3 length: 14 residues. CDR3 coding DNA: TGTGCTAGTGGTTACCGGAGGGGAACCTATGGCTACACCTTC. Translated, it gives CASGYRRGTYGYTF.

This sequence joins TRBV27 and TRBJ2-7; TRBD1 agrees at 7 bases. V lost 5 bases and J lost 5; bases outside the gene matches: 3. Germline values: CDR1 MNHEY, CDR2 SMNVEV (reference sequence). The CDR3 spans 12 residues. The CDR3 loop reads CASSDRAHEQYF. CDR3 coding DNA: TGTGCCAGCAGTGACAGGGCCCACGAGCAGTACTTC.

This clonotype was counted between two and nine times. The chain links TRBV18 to TRBJ1-1, with 7 bases fitting TRBD1. The CDR3 runs 16 residues. V lost 3 bases to trimming and J lost 2 bases; unmatched junction nucleotides: 9. The germline V gene has CDR1 KGHSH and CDR2 LQKENI. This CDR3 reads CASSPVTGVVNTEAFF. The DNA of the CDR3 is TGTGCCAGCTCACCTGTAACAGGGGTGGTAAACACTGAAGCTTTCTTT.